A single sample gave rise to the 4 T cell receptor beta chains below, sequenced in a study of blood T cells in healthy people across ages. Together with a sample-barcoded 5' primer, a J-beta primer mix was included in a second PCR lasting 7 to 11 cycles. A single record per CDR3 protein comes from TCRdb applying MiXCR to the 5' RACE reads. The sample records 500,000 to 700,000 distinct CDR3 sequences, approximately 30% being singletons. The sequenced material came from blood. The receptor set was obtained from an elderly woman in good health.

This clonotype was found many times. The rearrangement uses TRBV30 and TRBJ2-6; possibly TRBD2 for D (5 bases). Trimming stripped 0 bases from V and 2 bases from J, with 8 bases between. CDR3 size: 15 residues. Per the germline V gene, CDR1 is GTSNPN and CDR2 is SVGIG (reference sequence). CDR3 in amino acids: CAWSVRGTGANVLTF. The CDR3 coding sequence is TGTGCCTGGAGTGTACGAGGGACTGGGGCCAACGTCCTGACTTTC.

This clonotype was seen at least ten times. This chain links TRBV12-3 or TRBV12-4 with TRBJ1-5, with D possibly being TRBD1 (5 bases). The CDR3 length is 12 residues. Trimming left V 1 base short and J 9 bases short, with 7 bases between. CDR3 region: CASSLDRTPQHF. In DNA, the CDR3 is TGTGCCAGCAGTTTAGACAGGACGCCCCAGCATTTT.

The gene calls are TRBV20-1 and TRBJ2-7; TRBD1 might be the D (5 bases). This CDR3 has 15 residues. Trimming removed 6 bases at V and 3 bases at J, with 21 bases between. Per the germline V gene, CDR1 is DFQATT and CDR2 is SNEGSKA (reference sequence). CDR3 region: CSASRPRVPVYEQYF. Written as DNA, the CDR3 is TGCAGTGCCAGTCGACCCAGGGTTCCGGTCTACGAGCAGTACTTC.

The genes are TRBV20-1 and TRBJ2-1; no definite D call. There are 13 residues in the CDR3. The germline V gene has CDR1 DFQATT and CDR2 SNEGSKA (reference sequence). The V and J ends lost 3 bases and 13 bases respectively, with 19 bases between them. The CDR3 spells CSASSPDQETQFF. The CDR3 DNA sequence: TGCAGTGCTAGCTCACCGGATCAAGAGACCCAGTTCTTC.